The table lists the clone carrying this T cell receptor beta chain with a few counts. TCRdb called the 5' RACE reads again in MiXCR, with one record for every CDR3 protein. The data hold some 390,000 distinct CDR3 sequences, with under 7.5% observed a single time. The data are from a study of T cells after yellow fever vaccination. Study background: The SMART-Seq v4 Ultra Low Input method served to prepare the low-cell-number fractions.

Germline V CDR1 and CDR2: SGDLS, YYNGEE. The CDR3 is made up of 14 amino acids. V was clipped by 0 bases and J by 2 bases, with 9 bases between them. The sequence was collected from a man aged 30 to 39 who received the YFV17D yellow fever vaccine. The chain is built from TRBV9 and TRBJ2-7; no clear D. The material was PBMCs, obtained 5 days after the yellow fever booster vaccination. CDR3 nucleotide sequence: TGTGCCAGCAGCGTAGATGCAGAACCCTACGAGCAGTACTTC. Amino acids: CASSVDAEPYEQYF.